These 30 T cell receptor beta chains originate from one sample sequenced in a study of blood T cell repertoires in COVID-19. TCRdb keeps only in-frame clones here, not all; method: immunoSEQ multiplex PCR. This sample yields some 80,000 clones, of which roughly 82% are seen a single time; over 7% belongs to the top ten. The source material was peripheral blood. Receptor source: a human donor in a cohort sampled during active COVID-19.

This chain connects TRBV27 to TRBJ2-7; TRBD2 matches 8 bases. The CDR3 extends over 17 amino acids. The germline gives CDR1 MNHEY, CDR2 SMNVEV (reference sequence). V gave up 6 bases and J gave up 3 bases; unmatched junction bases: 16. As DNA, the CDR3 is TGTGCCAGCAGGAGGGAGAGCGGGGGCGTGGGTAGCTACGAGCAGTACTTC. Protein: CASRRESGGVGSYEQYF.

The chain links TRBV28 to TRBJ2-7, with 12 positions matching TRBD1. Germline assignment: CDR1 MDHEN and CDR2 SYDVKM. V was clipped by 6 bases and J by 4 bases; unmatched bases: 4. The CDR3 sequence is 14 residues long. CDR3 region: CASRGTGGRYEQYF. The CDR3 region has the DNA TGTGCCAGCAGAGGGACAGGGGGCAGGTACGAGCAGTACTTC.

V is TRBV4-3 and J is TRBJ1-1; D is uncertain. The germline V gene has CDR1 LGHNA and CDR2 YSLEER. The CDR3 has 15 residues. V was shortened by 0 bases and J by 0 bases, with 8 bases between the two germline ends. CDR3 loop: CASSQDRTMNTEAFF. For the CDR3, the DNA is TGCGCCAGCAGCCAAGACAGAACCATGAACACTGAAGCTTTCTTT.

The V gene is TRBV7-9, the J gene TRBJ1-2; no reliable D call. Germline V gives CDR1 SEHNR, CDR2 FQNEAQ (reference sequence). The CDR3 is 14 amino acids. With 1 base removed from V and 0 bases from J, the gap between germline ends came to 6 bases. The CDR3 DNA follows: TGTGCCAGCAGCTTAGTAAATACTAACTATGGCTACACCTTC. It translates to CASSLVNTNYGYTF.

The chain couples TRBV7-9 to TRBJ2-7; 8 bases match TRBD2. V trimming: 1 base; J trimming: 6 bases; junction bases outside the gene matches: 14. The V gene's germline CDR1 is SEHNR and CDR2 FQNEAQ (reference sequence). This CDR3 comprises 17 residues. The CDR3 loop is CASSLGVGGGYEFEQYF. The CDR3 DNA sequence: TGTGCCAGCAGCTTAGGCGTTGGCGGGGGGTACGAATTCGAGCAGTACTTC.

The CDR3 nucleotides read TGTGCCAGCTCACCAGACAGGGGAGTCTACGAGCAGTACTTC. Translated, it gives CASSPDRGVYEQYF. The genes are TRBV18 and TRBJ2-7; TRBD1 agrees at 8 bases. V gave up 2 bases and J gave up 3 bases; unmatched junction bases: 3. CDR1 is KGHSH, CDR2 LQKENI, per germline. This CDR3 comprises 14 residues. Full variable domain (missing parts from reference TRBV18 and TRBJ2-7): NAGVMQNPRHLVRRRGQEARLRCSPMKGHSHVYWYRQLPEEGLKFMVYLQKENIIDESGMPKERFSAEFPKEGPSILRIQQVVRGDSAAYFCASSPDRGVYEQYFGPGTRLTVT.

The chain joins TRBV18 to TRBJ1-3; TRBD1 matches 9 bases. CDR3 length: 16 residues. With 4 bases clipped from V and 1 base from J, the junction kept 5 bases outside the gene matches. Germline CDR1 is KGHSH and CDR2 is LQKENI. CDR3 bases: TGTGCCAGCTCACTGGGGACAGGGCAGTCTGGAAACACCATATATTTT. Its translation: CASSLGTGQSGNTIYF.

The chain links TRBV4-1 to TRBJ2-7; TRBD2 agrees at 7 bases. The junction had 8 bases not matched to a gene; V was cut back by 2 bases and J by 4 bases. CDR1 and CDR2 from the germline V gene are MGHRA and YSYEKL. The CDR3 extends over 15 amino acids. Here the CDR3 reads CASSQPGGATYEQYF. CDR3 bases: TGCGCCAGCAGCCAACCGGGGGGAGCCACTTACGAGCAGTACTTC.

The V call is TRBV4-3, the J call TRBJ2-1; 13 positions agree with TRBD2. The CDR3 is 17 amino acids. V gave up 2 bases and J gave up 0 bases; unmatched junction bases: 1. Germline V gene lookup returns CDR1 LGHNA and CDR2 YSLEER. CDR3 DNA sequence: TGCGCCAGCAGCCAAACTAGCGGGGGGGCCTCCTACAATGAGCAGTTCTTC. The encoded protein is CASSQTSGGASYNEQFF.

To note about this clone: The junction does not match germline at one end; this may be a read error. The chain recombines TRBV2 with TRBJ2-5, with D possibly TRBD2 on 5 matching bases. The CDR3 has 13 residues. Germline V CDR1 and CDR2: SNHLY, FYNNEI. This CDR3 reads CASSIERQGTQYF. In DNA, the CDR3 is TGTGCCAGCAGTATCGAGCGGCAAGGGACCCAGTACTTC.

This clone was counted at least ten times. The CDR3 nucleotides are TGTGCCAGCAGCGTAGTGGGAGGGACAGGGTCTTTCTCTGGGGCCAACGTCCTGACTTTC. It yields the protein CASSVVGGTGSFSGANVLTF. This chain uses TRBV9 with TRBJ2-6; TRBD1 agrees at 9 bases. Germline V CDR1 and CDR2: SGDLS, YYNGEE. The CDR3 totals 20 residues. The V gene end was trimmed by 0 bases and the J gene end by 0 bases; junction bases not matched to a gene: 10.

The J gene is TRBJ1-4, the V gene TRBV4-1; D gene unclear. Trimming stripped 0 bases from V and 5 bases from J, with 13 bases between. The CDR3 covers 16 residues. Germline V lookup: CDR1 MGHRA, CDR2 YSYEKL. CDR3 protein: CASSQDFSGGNEKLFF. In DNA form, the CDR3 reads TGCGCCAGCAGCCAAGATTTCAGTGGCGGGAATGAAAAACTGTTTTTT.

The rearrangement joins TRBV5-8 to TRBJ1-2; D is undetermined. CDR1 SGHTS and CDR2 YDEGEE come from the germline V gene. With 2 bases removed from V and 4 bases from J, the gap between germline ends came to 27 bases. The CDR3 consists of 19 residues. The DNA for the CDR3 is TGTGCCAGCAGCTTCCTTTCCCTATCCGACGCCCGGTCAGGCTATGGCTACACCTTC. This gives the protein CASSFLSLSDARSGYGYTF.

The CDR3 nucleotides are TGTGCCAGCACCATTACGGGACAGGGGAACATTAGAGGCTACACCTTC. Translated, it gives CASTITGQGNIRGYTF. The chain uses TRBV11-2 and TRBJ1-2, with 10 positions matching TRBD1. The CDR3 length is 16 residues. Germline CDR1 reads SGHAT; CDR2 reads FQNNGV. V was pared by 7 bases and J by 8 bases, with 16 bases of the junction left unmatched.

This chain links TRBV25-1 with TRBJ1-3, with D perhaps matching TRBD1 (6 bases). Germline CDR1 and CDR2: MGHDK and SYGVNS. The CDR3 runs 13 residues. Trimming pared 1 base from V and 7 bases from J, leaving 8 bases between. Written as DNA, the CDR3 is TGTGCCAGCAGTGAATTGGGGGCGAACACCATATATTTT. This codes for CASSELGANTIYF.

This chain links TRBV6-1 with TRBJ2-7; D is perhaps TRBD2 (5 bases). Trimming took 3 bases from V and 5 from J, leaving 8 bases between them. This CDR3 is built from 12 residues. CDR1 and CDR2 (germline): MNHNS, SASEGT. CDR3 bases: TGTGCCAGCAGTGACCTAGCTAACGAGCAGTACTTC. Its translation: CASSDLANEQYF.

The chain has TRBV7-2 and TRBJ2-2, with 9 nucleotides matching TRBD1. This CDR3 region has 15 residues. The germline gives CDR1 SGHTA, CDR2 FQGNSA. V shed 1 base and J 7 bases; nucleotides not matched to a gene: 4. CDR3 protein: CASSLVGTGNGELFF. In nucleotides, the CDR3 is TGTGCCAGCAGCTTAGTCGGGACAGGGAACGGGGAGCTGTTTTTT.

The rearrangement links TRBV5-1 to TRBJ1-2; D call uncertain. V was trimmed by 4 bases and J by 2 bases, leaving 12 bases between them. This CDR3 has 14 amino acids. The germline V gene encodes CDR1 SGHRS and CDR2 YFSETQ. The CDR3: CASSRDSSNYGYTF. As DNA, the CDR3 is TGCGCCAGCAGCCGGGATAGTTCAAACTATGGCTACACCTTC. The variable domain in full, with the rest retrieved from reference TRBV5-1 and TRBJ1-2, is KAGVTQTPRYLIKTRGQQVTLSCSPISGHRSVSWYQQTPGQGLQFLFEYFSETQRNKGNFPGRFSGRQFSNSRSEMNVSTLELGDSALYLCASSRDSSNYGYTFGSGTRLTVV.

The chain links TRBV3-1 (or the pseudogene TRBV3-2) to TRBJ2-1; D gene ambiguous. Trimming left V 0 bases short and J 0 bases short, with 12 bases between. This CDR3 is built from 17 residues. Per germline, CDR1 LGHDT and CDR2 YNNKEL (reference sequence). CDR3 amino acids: CASSQDGGGSSYNEQFF. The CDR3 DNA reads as TGTGCCAGCAGCCAAGATGGCGGCGGCAGCTCCTACAATGAGCAGTTCTTC.

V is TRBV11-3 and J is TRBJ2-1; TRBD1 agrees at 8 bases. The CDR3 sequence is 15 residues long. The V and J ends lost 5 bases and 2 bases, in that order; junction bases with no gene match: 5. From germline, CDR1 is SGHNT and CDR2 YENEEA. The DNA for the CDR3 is TGTGCCAGCAGCCGTGGGACAGGAACCTACAATGAGCAGTTCTTC. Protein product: CASSRGTGTYNEQFF.

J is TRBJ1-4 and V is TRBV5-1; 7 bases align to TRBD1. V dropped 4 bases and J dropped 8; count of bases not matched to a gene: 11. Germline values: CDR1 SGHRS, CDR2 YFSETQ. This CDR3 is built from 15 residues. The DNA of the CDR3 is TGCGCCAGCAGCGAACTAGGGGGCGCTCAGGAAAAACTGTTTTTT. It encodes CASSELGGAQEKLFF.

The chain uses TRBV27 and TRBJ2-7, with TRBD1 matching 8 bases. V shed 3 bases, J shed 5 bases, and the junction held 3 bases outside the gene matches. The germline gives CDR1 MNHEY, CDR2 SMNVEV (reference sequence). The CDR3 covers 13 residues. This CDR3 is CASSLTGVHEQYF. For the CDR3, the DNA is TGTGCCAGCAGTTTGACAGGGGTACACGAGCAGTACTTC.

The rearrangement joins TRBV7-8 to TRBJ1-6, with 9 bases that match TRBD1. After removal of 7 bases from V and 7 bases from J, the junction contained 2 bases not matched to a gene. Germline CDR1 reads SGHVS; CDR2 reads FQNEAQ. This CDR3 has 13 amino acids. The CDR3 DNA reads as TGTGCCAGCAAGGGACAGGGAAATTCACCCCTCCACTTT. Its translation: CASKGQGNSPLHF.

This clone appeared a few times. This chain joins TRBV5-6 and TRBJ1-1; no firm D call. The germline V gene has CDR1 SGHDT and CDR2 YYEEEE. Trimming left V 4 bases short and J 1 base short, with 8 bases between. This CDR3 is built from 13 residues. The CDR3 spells CASSLAGNTEAFF. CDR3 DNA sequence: TGTGCCAGCAGCCTCGCAGGGAACACTGAAGCTTTCTTT.

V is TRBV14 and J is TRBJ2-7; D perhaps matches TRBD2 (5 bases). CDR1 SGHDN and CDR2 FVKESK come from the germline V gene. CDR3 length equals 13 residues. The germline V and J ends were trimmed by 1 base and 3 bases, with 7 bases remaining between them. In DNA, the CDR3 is TGTGCCAGCAGCCAAGGGGAGTTCTACGAGCAGTACTTC. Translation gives CASSQGEFYEQYF.

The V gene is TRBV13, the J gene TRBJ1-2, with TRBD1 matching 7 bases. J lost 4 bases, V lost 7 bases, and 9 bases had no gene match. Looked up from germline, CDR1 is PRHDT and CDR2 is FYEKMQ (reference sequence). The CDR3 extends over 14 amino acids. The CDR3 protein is CASTPTGSAYGYTF. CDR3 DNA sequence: TGTGCCAGCACCCCGACAGGGTCGGCCTATGGCTACACCTTC.

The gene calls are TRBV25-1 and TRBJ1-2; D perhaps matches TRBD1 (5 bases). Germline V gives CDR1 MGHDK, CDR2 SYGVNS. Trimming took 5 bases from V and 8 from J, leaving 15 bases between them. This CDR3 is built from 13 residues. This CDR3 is CASSSRLGQGYTF. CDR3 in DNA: TGTGCCAGCAGTTCCCGGCTAGGACAAGGCTACACCTTC.

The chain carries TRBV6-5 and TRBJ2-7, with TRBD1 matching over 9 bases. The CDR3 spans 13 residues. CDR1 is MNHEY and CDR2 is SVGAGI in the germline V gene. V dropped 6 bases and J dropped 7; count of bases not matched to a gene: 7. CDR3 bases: TGTGCCAGCAGATCAAACAGGGGGCGAGAGCAGTACTTC. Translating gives CASRSNRGREQYF.

CDR3 residues: CASSLASGFSGANVLTF. As DNA, the CDR3 is TGTGCCAGCAGCTTAGCATCAGGCTTCTCTGGGGCCAACGTCCTGACTTTC. The chain recombines TRBV7-6 with TRBJ2-6; D unclear. The CDR3 loop spans 17 amino acids. The V and J ends lost 0 bases and 0 bases respectively, with 9 bases between them. Germline CDR1 and CDR2: SGHVS and FNYEAQ.

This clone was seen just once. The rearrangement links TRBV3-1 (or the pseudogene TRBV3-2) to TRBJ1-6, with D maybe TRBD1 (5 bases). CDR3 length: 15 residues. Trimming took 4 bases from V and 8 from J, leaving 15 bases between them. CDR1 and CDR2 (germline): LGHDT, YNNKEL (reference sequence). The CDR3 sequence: CASSPGAGFYSPLHF. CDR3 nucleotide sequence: TGTGCCAGCAGCCCCGGAGCAGGGTTCTATTCACCCCTCCACTTT.